Listed here are 20 T cell receptor beta chains from one sample, sequenced in a study of beta chain features in type 1 diabetes. What was sequenced were expressed TCRB transcripts, since all of the isolated RNA had been reverse transcribed. The repertoire was sequenced with immunoSEQ multiplex PCR; TCRdb's copy has only in-frame clones and lacks some. The sample includes fewer than 250,000 clones, roughly two thirds of them seen just once. Sequencing used naive CD4+ T cells from blood. The receptors here all came from a man aged 25-45 years in good health.

The chain recombines TRBV30 with TRBJ2-3, with 9 bases lining up with TRBD1. J gave up 2 bases and V 5 bases, and 8 bases lay outside the gene matches. The germline gives CDR1 GTSNPN, CDR2 SVGIG (reference sequence). The CDR3 spans 15 residues. CDR3 DNA: TGTGCCTGGGACTACGGACAGGGGATCACAGATACGCAGTATTTT. This codes for CAWDYGQGITDTQYF.

The chain employs TRBV9 and TRBJ2-7, with TRBD2 matching 8 bases. CDR1 and CDR2 (germline): SGDLS, YYNGEE. The CDR3 is made up of 16 amino acids. V was pared by 0 bases and J by 0 bases, with 5 bases of the junction left unmatched. The CDR3 here is CASSVDGLAYSYEQYF. The DNA for the CDR3 is TGTGCCAGCAGCGTAGACGGACTAGCATACTCCTACGAGCAGTACTTC. The full variable domain, in which reference TRBV9 and TRBJ2-7 provide the parts outside the CDR3, is DSGVTQTPKHLITATGQRVTLRCSPRSGDLSVYWYQQSLDQGLQFLIQYYNGEERAKGNILERFSAQQFPDLHSELNLSSLELGDSALYFCASSVDGLAYSYEQYFGPGTRLTVT.

The chain couples TRBV4-3 to TRBJ2-1; D is undetermined. From germline, CDR1 is LGHNA and CDR2 YSLEER. The V end was cut by 1 base, the J end by 2 bases, with 9 bases between. This CDR3 spans 15 amino acids. The CDR3 nucleotides read TGCGCCAGCAGCCAAGCCCCGTGGACCTACAATGAGCAGTTCTTC. This translates into CASSQAPWTYNEQFF.

This clone appeared a few times. The chain carries TRBV30 and TRBJ2-7; D may be TRBD2 (5 bases). The CDR3 is 12 residues long. Germline V gives CDR1 GTSNPN, CDR2 SVGIG (reference sequence). V lost 3 bases, J lost 3 bases, and 9 bases lay in between. As DNA, the CDR3 is TGTGCCTGGAGCGAGGGAGACTACGAGCAGTACTTC. Translating gives CAWSEGDYEQYF.

V gene TRBV25-1 combines with J gene TRBJ2-7; a possible D gene is TRBD2 (5 bases). V was cut by 0 bases and J by 7 bases, with 10 bases left in between. Germline CDR1 is MGHDK and CDR2 is SYGVNS. The CDR3 totals 13 residues. The CDR3 loop is CASSEYRRGEQYF. The CDR3 coding sequence is TGTGCCAGCAGTGAATATCGTAGAGGGGAGCAGTACTTC.

The chain has TRBV30 and TRBJ2-3, with 7 bases identical to TRBD2. The CDR3 consists of 14 residues. The junction had 7 bases not matched to a gene; V was cut back by 6 bases and J by 1 base. Per the germline V gene, CDR1 is GTSNPN and CDR2 is SVGIG (reference sequence). The CDR3 reads CACPKRGGTDTQYF. DNA for the CDR3: TGTGCCTGTCCTAAGCGGGGAGGCACAGATACGCAGTATTTT. The full variable domain, with the rest looked up from reference TRBV30 and TRBJ2-3, is SQTIHQWPATLVQPVGSPLSLECTVEGTSNPNLYWYRQAAGRGLQLLFYSVGIGQISSEVPQNLSASRPQDRQFILSSKKLLLSDSGFYLCACPKRGGTDTQYFGPGTRLTVL.

The J gene is TRBJ2-4, the V gene TRBV4-1; TRBD2 might be the D (6 bases). The germline CDR1 and CDR2 sequences are MGHRA and YSYEKL. The CDR3 is made up of 16 amino acids. V dropped 4 bases and J dropped 10 bases, with 23 bases sitting between them. The CDR3: CASSLPSGVGEEIQYF. CDR3 bases: TGCGCCAGCAGCCTCCCGTCGGGGGTCGGGGAAGAAATTCAGTACTTC.

Note on this clone: Other DNA variants within this sample encode the same CDR3. The chain is built from TRBV25-1 and TRBJ2-3; no clear D gene. This CDR3 comprises 13 residues. Germline V gene lookup returns CDR1 MGHDK and CDR2 SYGVNS. Trimming left V 2 bases short and J 1 base short, with 4 bases between. CDR3 sequence: CASSEGGTDTQYF. The CDR3 DNA sequence: TGTGCCAGCAGTGAAGGTGGCACAGATACGCAGTATTTT.

The J gene is TRBJ1-1, the V gene TRBV30; weak D call: TRBD1 (5 bases). Trimming cost V 3 bases and J 8 bases, with 13 bases left between them. Germline-derived CDR1 and CDR2 are GTSNPN and SVGIG (reference sequence). CDR3 length equals 12 residues. The CDR3 region is CAWSINGQEAFF. As DNA, the CDR3 is TGTGCCTGGAGCATCAACGGACAAGAAGCTTTCTTT.

CDR3 amino acids: CASSAVPTGADTQYF. CDR3 sequence (DNA): TGTGCCAGCAGCGCGGTTCCGACAGGGGCAGATACGCAGTATTTT. V is TRBV9 and J is TRBJ2-3, with 8 nucleotides matching TRBD1. Germline loops: CDR1 SGDLS, CDR2 YYNGEE. The CDR3 consists of 15 residues. V lost 3 bases to trimming and J lost 4 bases; unmatched junction nucleotides: 7.

The gene calls are TRBV30 and TRBJ2-7; 8 bases match TRBD2. The ends lost 3 bases at V and 4 bases at J; junction bases unmatched: 11. CDR3 size: 15 residues. The germline V gene has CDR1 GTSNPN and CDR2 SVGIG (reference sequence). CDR3 in DNA: TGTGCCTGGAGCCCCTGGAGGGGCGGGAGGTACGAGCAGTACTTC. Protein product: CAWSPWRGGRYEQYF.

The chain joins TRBV9 to TRBJ2-1; 10 positions match TRBD2. CDR1 is SGDLS, CDR2 YYNGEE, per germline. The CDR3 is 18 amino acids. Unmatched junction bases numbered 7, after V lost 0 bases and J lost 1 base. The CDR3 sequence is CASSVGLAGEVSYNEQFF. In DNA form, the CDR3 reads TGTGCCAGCAGCGTAGGTCTAGCGGGAGAGGTGTCCTACAATGAGCAGTTCTTC.

The chain links TRBV7-2 to TRBJ1-2, with 8 bases that match TRBD1. CDR1 and CDR2 from the germline V gene are SGHTA and FQGNSA. Trimming took 4 bases from V and 4 from J; bases not matched to a gene: 8. The CDR3 extends over 15 amino acids. CDR3 sequence reads: CASSSLRQGTYGYTF. Written as DNA, the CDR3 is TGTGCCAGCAGCTCCCTCCGACAGGGGACCTATGGCTACACCTTC.

The chain carries TRBV7-2 and TRBJ2-4, with D maybe TRBD2 (6 bases). This CDR3 contains 15 residues. The V gene lost 4 bases and the J gene lost 6 bases, with 16 bases spanning the gap. The germline V gene encodes CDR1 SGHTA and CDR2 FQGNSA. The DNA for the CDR3 is TGTGCCAGCAGCTACGAGACTAGTCCGCCAAACATTCAGTACTTC. It encodes CASSYETSPPNIQYF. Looking up the rest from reference TRBV7-2 and TRBJ2-4 gives the full variable domain: GAGVSQSPSNKVTEKGKDVELRCDPISGHTALYWYRQSLGQGLEFLIYFQGNSAPDKSGLPSDRFSAERTGGSVSTLTIQRTQQEDSAVYLCASSYETSPPNIQYFGAGTRLSVL.

This clone appeared once. V usage is TRBV9 and J usage is TRBJ2-1, with 7 bases that match TRBD1. V dropped 4 bases and J dropped 2; count of bases not matched to a gene: 3. Per the germline V gene, CDR1 is SGDLS and CDR2 is YYNGEE. The CDR3 has 14 residues. The CDR3 sequence: CASSPQGTYNEQFF. The CDR3 DNA sequence: TGTGCCAGCAGCCCACAGGGGACCTACAATGAGCAGTTCTTC.

CDR3 DNA: TGCAGCGTTGCGACAGGGTTGAACACTGAAGCTTTCTTT. It specifies CSVATGLNTEAFF. V usage is TRBV29-1 and J usage is TRBJ1-1; 7 bases match TRBD1. V dropped 4 bases and J dropped 0; count of bases not matched to a gene: 2. This CDR3 region has 13 residues. Germline CDR1 SQVTM, CDR2 ANQGSEA. Variable domain in full (rest from reference TRBV29-1 and TRBJ1-1): SAVISQKPSRDICQRGTSLTIQCQVDSQVTMMFWYRQQPGQSLTLIATANQGSEATYESGFVIDKFPISRPNLTFSTLTVSNMSPEDSSIYLCSVATGLNTEAFFGQGTRLTVV.

The chain is built from TRBV11-2 and TRBJ2-7, with 10 bases that match TRBD2. Germline-derived CDR1 and CDR2 are SGHAT and FQNNGV. The CDR3 totals 15 residues. The V segment lost 1 base and the J segment 2 bases; nucleotides outside the gene matches: 2. The CDR3 loop reads CASSLVSGRAYEQYF. The CDR3 DNA is TGTGCCAGCAGCTTAGTGAGCGGGAGGGCCTACGAGCAGTACTTC.

J is TRBJ2-2 and V is TRBV30; D unclear. V shed 1 base and J shed 4 bases, with 10 bases lying between them. Germline V gene sequence: CDR1 GTSNPN, CDR2 SVGIG (reference sequence). This CDR3 contains 14 residues. The CDR3: CAWSAGPSTGELFF. The CDR3 nucleotides are TGTGCCTGGAGTGCCGGGCCTAGCACCGGGGAGCTGTTTTTT.

Concerning this clone itself: This same CDR3 is encoded by further DNA sequences in the sample. This chain connects TRBV2 to TRBJ2-5; D is unclear. This CDR3 is built from 11 residues. V dropped 4 bases and J dropped 4 bases, with 4 bases sitting between them. Per germline, CDR1 SNHLY and CDR2 FYNNEI. As DNA, the CDR3 is TGTGCCAGCAGTGTTGGAGAGACCCAGTACTTC. This translates into CASSVGETQYF.

This clone appeared a few times. The chain couples TRBV29-1 to TRBJ2-5, with D possibly being TRBD2 (6 bases). Trimming cost V 6 bases and J 1 base, with 12 bases left between them. CDR1 is SQVTM, CDR2 ANQGSEA, per germline. This CDR3 is 13 amino acids long. DNA for the CDR3: TGCAGCGTGGCCGGGAGATTCCAAGAGACCCAGTACTTC. Residues: CSVAGRFQETQYF.